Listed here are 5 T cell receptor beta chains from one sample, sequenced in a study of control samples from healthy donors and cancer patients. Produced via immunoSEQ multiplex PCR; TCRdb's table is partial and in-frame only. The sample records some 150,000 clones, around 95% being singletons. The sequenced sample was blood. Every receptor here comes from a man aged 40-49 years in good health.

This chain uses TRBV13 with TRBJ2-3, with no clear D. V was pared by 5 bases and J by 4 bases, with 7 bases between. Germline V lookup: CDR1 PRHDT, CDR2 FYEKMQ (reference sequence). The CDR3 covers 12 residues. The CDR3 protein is CASSPLADTQYF. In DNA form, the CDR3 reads TGTGCCAGCAGCCCCCTAGCAGATACGCAGTATTTT.

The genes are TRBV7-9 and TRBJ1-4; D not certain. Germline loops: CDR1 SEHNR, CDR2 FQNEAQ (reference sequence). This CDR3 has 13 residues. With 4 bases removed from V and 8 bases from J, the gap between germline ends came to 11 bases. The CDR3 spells CASSSAPWEKLFF. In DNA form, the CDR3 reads TGTGCCAGCAGCTCCGCCCCATGGGAAAAACTGTTTTTT.

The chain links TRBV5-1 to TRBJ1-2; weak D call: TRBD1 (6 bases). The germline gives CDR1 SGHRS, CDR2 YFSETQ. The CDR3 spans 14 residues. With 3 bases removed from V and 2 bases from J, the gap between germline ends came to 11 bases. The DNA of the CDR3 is TGCGCCAGCAGCTGGGGGCGGGTAAACTATGGCTACACCTTC. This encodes CASSWGRVNYGYTF.

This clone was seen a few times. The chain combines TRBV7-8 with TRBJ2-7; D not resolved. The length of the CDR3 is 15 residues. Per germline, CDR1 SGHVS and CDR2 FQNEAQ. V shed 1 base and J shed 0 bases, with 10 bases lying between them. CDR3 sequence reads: CASSLVGQFSYEQYF. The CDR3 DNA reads TGTGCCAGCAGCTTAGTAGGTCAGTTCTCCTACGAGCAGTACTTC.

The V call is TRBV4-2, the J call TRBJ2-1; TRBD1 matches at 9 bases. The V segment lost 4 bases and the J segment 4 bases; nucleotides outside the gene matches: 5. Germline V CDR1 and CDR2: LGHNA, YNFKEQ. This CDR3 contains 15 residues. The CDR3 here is CASSPGQGKYNEQFF. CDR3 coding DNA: TGTGCCAGCAGCCCAGGACAGGGGAAATACAATGAGCAGTTCTTC.